One sample yielded the 27 T cell receptor beta chains listed below, sequenced in a study of shared clonotypes between healthy human individuals. Data came from immunoSEQ multiplex PCR; TCRdb stores just in-frame clones and leaves some out. The sample carries roughly 500,000 clones, 76% recorded once. Specimen: PBMCs. Receptors were obtained from a woman in her 40s in good health. Some clones in this sample may be carry-over from other donors' samples.

As regards this clone: The sample carries other DNA sequences with the same CDR3. The gene calls are TRBV30 and TRBJ1-1, with D possibly matching TRBD1 (5 bases). Germline lookup yields CDR1 GTSNPN and CDR2 SVGIG (reference sequence). The CDR3 runs 13 residues. V was trimmed by 3 bases and J by 2 bases, leaving 10 bases between them. CDR3 region: CAWSLGGNTEAFF. CDR3 nucleotides: TGTGCCTGGAGCCTGGGGGGTAACACTGAAGCTTTCTTT.

The rearrangement links TRBV29-1 to TRBJ2-2; D not certain. The CDR3 extends over 14 amino acids. Germline V gene sequence: CDR1 SQVTM, CDR2 ANQGSEA. Deletions cut 4 bases from V and 3 bases from J, with 12 bases between. DNA of the CDR3: TGCAGCGTTGTTGGCAGCAGGTACACCGGGGAGCTGTTTTTT. Its protein product is CSVVGSRYTGELFF.

The rearrangement links TRBV28 to TRBJ2-5; D gene ambiguous. Trimming left V 6 bases short and J 0 bases short, with 5 bases between. The CDR3 runs to 12 residues. The germline V gene has CDR1 MDHEN and CDR2 SYDVKM. The CDR3 spells CASREYQETQYF. For the CDR3, the DNA is TGTGCCAGCAGAGAGTACCAAGAGACCCAGTACTTC.

Here the CDR3 reads CASTLDRNEKLFF. CDR3 bases: TGTGCCAGCACCCTTGACAGGAATGAAAAACTGTTTTTT. The rearrangement uses TRBV2 and TRBJ1-4; weak D call: TRBD1 (6 bases). The CDR3 is 13 residues long. Germline loops: CDR1 SNHLY, CDR2 FYNNEI. Trimming pared 7 bases from V and 5 bases from J, leaving 11 bases between. Supplemented by reference TRBV2 and TRBJ1-4, the full variable domain reads EPEVTQTPSHQVTQMGQEVILRCVPISNHLYFYWYRQILGQKVEFLVSFYNNEISEKSEIFDDQFSVERPDGSNFTLKIRSTKLEDSAMYFCASTLDRNEKLFFGSGTQLSVL.

This rearrangement joins TRBV14 to TRBJ2-1, with D possibly TRBD2 on 6 matching bases. With 1 base removed from V and 7 bases from J, the gap between germline ends came to 8 bases. The length of the CDR3 is 13 residues. From germline, CDR1 is SGHDN and CDR2 FVKESK. In DNA, the CDR3 is TGTGCCAGCAGCCAAGTGGGGGGAAATGAGCAGTTCTTC. This sequence encodes CASSQVGGNEQFF. Based on the CDR3 plus reference TRBV14 and TRBJ2-1, the full variable domain is EAGVTQFPSHSVIEKGQTVTLRCDPISGHDNLYWYRRVMGKEIKFLLHFVKESKQDESGMPNNRFLAERTGGTYSTLKVQPAELEDSGVYFCASSQVGGNEQFFGPGTRLTVL.

As concerns this clone: This may come from a read error, since a much larger clone is one base off. Additional DNA sequences in this sample encode the identical CDR3. The rearrangement uses TRBV18 and TRBJ2-5; D call uncertain. The V end was cut by 3 bases, the J end by 1 base, with 6 bases between. This CDR3 is 13 amino acids long. Per germline, CDR1 KGHSH and CDR2 LQKENI. CDR3 sequence reads: CASSPGSQETQYF. The CDR3 DNA follows: TGTGCCAGCTCACCGGGCAGCCAAGAGACCCAGTACTTC.

This clone was observed at least ten times. The J gene is TRBJ2-2, the V gene TRBV2, with D perhaps matching TRBD1 (6 bases). Trimming removed 6 bases from V and 1 base from J, with 9 bases in between. Germline CDR1 is SNHLY and CDR2 is FYNNEI. The CDR3 has 14 residues. DNA of the CDR3: TGTGCCAGCAGGTCGGGACAGAACACCGGGGAGCTGTTTTTT. This encodes CASRSGQNTGELFF.

The rearrangement links TRBV30 to TRBJ1-3, with D possibly TRBD1 on 5 matching bases. Trimming cost V 4 bases and J 0 bases, with 10 bases left between them. This CDR3 contains 14 residues. The germline gives CDR1 GTSNPN, CDR2 SVGIG (reference sequence). The CDR3 DNA is TGTGCCTGGAATCCGACAGCCTCTGGAAACACCATATATTTT. Amino acid sequence: CAWNPTASGNTIYF.

This chain uses TRBV7-9 with TRBJ1-1, with D uncertain. V was pared by 3 bases and J by 3 bases, with 14 bases between. This CDR3 contains 15 residues. CDR1 is SEHNR, CDR2 FQNEAQ, per germline (reference sequence). The CDR3 region has the DNA TGTGCCAGCAGCTTCCCGGGAGACAAAGACACTGAAGCTTTCTTT. It specifies CASSFPGDKDTEAFF.

J is TRBJ2-1 and V is TRBV10-1; D uncertain. V gave up 8 bases and J gave up 8 bases, with 31 bases separating them. CDR3 length: 18 residues. Germline V lookup: CDR1 WNHNN, CDR2 SYGVQD (reference sequence). The CDR3 DNA is TGCGCCAGCCGTACCCAACTCCACCATATGCCCCAAACCGATGAGCAGTTCTTC. Translation gives CASRTQLHHMPQTDEQFF.

The chain employs TRBV28 and TRBJ2-7; tentative D call: TRBD2 (5 bases). This CDR3 has 15 amino acids. V lost 4 bases to trimming and J lost 2 bases, with 15 bases between them. Germline CDR1 is MDHEN and CDR2 is SYDVKM. Here the CDR3 reads CASSSEGHPTYEQYF. CDR3 nucleotide sequence: TGTGCCAGCAGTTCCGAGGGCCACCCCACCTACGAGCAGTACTTC.

This chain joins TRBV11-3 and TRBJ2-3, with TRBD2 matching 9 bases. The CDR3 covers 14 residues. Germline V gene data show CDR1 as SGHNT and CDR2 as YENEEA. The trim removed 6 bases at V and 3 bases at J, leaving 4 bases unmatched. In DNA form, the CDR3 reads TGTGCCAGCAGTAGCGGGAGAGGTACAGATACGCAGTATTTT. Its translation is CASSSGRGTDTQYF.

This clone was seen ten or more times. The chain links TRBV30 to TRBJ1-3; no firm D call. This CDR3 is built from 12 residues. Germline CDR1 and CDR2: GTSNPN and SVGIG (reference sequence). V lost 6 bases and J 4 bases, leaving 10 bases between the germline ends. CDR3 amino acids: CACPGLGNTIYF. CDR3 coding DNA: TGTGCCTGCCCCGGACTAGGAAACACCATATATTTT.

This CDR3 is CASSLTGADIQYF. The CDR3 DNA reads TGTGCCAGCAGCCTGACAGGGGCAGACATTCAGTACTTC. V usage is TRBV7-9 and J usage is TRBJ2-4; the match to TRBD1 covers 8 bases. CDR3 length: 13 amino acids. The J segment lost 8 bases and the V segment lost 5 bases, leaving 5 bases of the junction unmatched. The germline gives CDR1 SEHNR, CDR2 FQNEAQ (reference sequence).

The chain links TRBV30 to TRBJ2-7; 8 bases align to TRBD2. Unmatched junction bases numbered 7, after V lost 1 base and J lost 2 bases. CDR1 GTSNPN and CDR2 SVGIG come from the germline V gene (reference sequence). The CDR3 runs to 15 residues. CDR3 loop: CAWSAVAGRAYEQYF. In nucleotides, the CDR3 is TGTGCCTGGAGTGCGGTAGCGGGAAGGGCCTACGAGCAGTACTTC.

On this clone itself: Other nucleotide sequences from this sample produce the same CDR3. The genes are TRBV5-1 and TRBJ2-2; D unresolved. CDR1 is SGHRS and CDR2 is YFSETQ in the germline V gene. Trimming removed 0 bases at V and 1 base at J, with 4 bases between. CDR3 length: 14 amino acids. The CDR3 DNA is TGCGCCAGCAGCTTGGTACAGAACACCGGGGAGCTGTTTTTT. This codes for CASSLVQNTGELFF.

The V gene is TRBV9, the J gene TRBJ2-5; D may be TRBD1 or TRBD2 (6 bases each). CDR1 and CDR2 (germline): SGDLS, YYNGEE. The CDR3 sequence is 14 residues long. Trimming removed 4 bases from V and 1 base from J, with 11 bases in between. CDR3 sequence (DNA): TGTGCCAGCAGCCGGGGGACAAGCCAAGAGACCCAGTACTTC. Translating it yields CASSRGTSQETQYF.

The J gene is TRBJ1-6, the V gene TRBV9, with D unclear. CDR1 and CDR2 (germline): SGDLS, YYNGEE. V dropped 0 bases and J dropped 11 bases, with 9 bases sitting between them. The CDR3 sequence is 13 residues long. The CDR3 DNA reads TGTGCCAGCAGCGTAGAAGCCGACCCACCCCTCCACTTT. This sequence encodes CASSVEADPPLHF.

In DNA, the CDR3 is TGTGCCAGCAGTTACTGGGCGGGAGGTGTTAGCGGGGAGCTGTTTTTT. The encoded protein is CASSYWAGGVSGELFF. The gene calls are TRBV6-6 and TRBJ2-2, with TRBD2 matching 8 bases. The J segment lost 7 bases and the V segment lost 1 base, leaving 8 bases of the junction unmatched. Germline-derived CDR1 and CDR2 are MNHNY and SVGAGI (reference sequence). This CDR3 contains 16 residues.

For this clone: Since a far larger clone is one base different, this is likely a read error. This chain links TRBV10-3 with TRBJ2-1; possible D gene TRBD2, 6 bases. This CDR3 has 14 amino acids. The germline V gene encodes CDR1 ENHRY and CDR2 SYGVKD. V lost 3 bases and J lost 1, with 7 bases in between. The CDR3 nucleotides are TGTGCCATCAGTGAAGGGAGGTCCTACAATGAGCAGTTCTTC. Protein sequence: CAISEGRSYNEQFF.

The chain employs TRBV5-1 and TRBJ2-7; D gene uncertain. The CDR3 has 16 residues. Germline V gives CDR1 SGHRS, CDR2 YFSETQ. Deletions cut 0 bases from V and 0 bases from J, with 13 bases between. The DNA of the CDR3 is TGCGCCAGCAGCTTGGCCGTGACAAGGAGCTCCTACGAGCAGTACTTC. Translation gives CASSLAVTRSSYEQYF.

The chain's CDR3 is CASTLRGSLTGELFF. Written as DNA, the CDR3 is TGTGCCAGCACCCTAAGGGGGAGCCTCACCGGGGAGCTGTTTTTT. This sequence joins TRBV11-2 and TRBJ2-2; D may be TRBD1 (6 bases). Trimming pared 7 bases from V and 4 bases from J, leaving 16 bases between. This CDR3 has 15 residues. Germline V lookup: CDR1 SGHAT, CDR2 FQNNGV. The whole variable domain, filled in from reference TRBV11-2 and TRBJ2-2, reads EAGVAQSPRYKIIEKRQSVAFWCNPISGHATLYWYQQILGQGPKLLIQFQNNGVVDDSQLPKDRFSAERLKGVDSTLKIQPAKLEDSAVYLCASTLRGSLTGELFFGEGSRLTVL.

The CDR3 loop reads CASSPRLAGGPNEQFF. CDR3 nucleotide sequence: TGTGCCAGTAGTCCGCGACTAGCGGGAGGGCCGAATGAGCAGTTCTTC. The V gene is TRBV19, the J gene TRBJ2-1; 14 bases are a match to TRBD2. Looked up from germline, CDR1 is LNHDA and CDR2 is SQIVND (reference sequence). Trimming took 5 bases from V and 7 from J; bases not matched to a gene: 7. The CDR3 totals 16 residues.

The V and J genes are TRBV28 and TRBJ2-3; TRBD2 matches at 11 bases. The CDR3 extends over 17 amino acids. The V segment lost 6 bases and the J segment 2 bases; nucleotides outside the gene matches: 10. Germline CDR1 is MDHEN and CDR2 is SYDVKM. The CDR3 region has the DNA TGTGCCAGCAGCCACAGTCGGACTAGCGGGTACACAGATACGCAGTATTTT. Translated: CASSHSRTSGYTDTQYF.

For this clone: This likely traces to a read error, being one base from a far larger clone. This sequence joins TRBV5-6 and TRBJ1-5, with 7 bases matching TRBD1. The J segment lost 4 bases and the V segment lost 2 bases, leaving 0 bases of the junction unmatched. Germline V gene lookup returns CDR1 SGHDT and CDR2 YYEEEE. The CDR3 extends over 13 amino acids. The CDR3 is CASSLQGNQPQHF. Here the CDR3 DNA reads TGTGCCAGCAGCTTACAGGGGAATCAGCCCCAGCATTTT.

This clone was observed once. One end of the junction is discordant with germline, which a read error may explain. The gene calls are TRBV29-1 and TRBJ2-1; perhaps TRBD1 as D (6 bases). This CDR3 spans 15 amino acids. Germline assignment: CDR1 SQVTM and CDR2 ANQGSEA. This CDR3 is CSVDKRPGAYDEQFF. CDR3 nucleotide sequence: TGCAGCGTTGATAAAAGGCCAGGGGCCTACGATGAGCAGTTCTTC.

The rearrangement joins TRBV30 to TRBJ2-1, with 9 nucleotides matching TRBD2. V lost 2 bases and J lost 3; bases outside the gene matches: 5. This CDR3 is built from 15 residues. Germline V gene data show CDR1 as GTSNPN and CDR2 as SVGIG (reference sequence). CDR3 loop: CAWSMGTSSYNEQFF. CDR3 in DNA: TGTGCCTGGAGTATGGGGACTAGCAGCTACAATGAGCAGTTCTTC.